A single sample gave rise to the 12 T cell receptor beta chains below, sequenced in a study of post-analysis software for immune sequencing data. Study outcomes and limitations: Controls showed lower frequencies than patients for 4 or 5 TRBV segments, and TRBV5-6, TRBV5-1 and TRBV20-1 were among these.

Included in the TCR beta cDNA libraries were unique molecular identifiers. TCRdb ran MiXCR on the PCR reads and lists one entry per CDR3 protein. The sample has hundreds of thousands of distinct CDR3 sequences; around 50% are singletons. No antigens are known for them. The sequenced sample consisted of blood. Receptor source: a girl between 10 and 17 years old with multiple sclerosis.

The chain is built from TRBV15 and TRBJ2-5; TRBD1 agrees at 8 bases. The CDR3 runs to 14 residues. The V gene end was trimmed by 3 bases and the J gene end by 3 bases; junction bases not matched to a gene: 3. From germline, CDR1 is LNHNV and CDR2 YYDKDF (reference sequence). CDR3 in amino acids: CATSRRTGKETQYF. For the CDR3, the DNA is TGTGCCACCAGCAGGAGGACAGGGAAAGAGACCCAGTACTTC. The full variable domain, in which reference TRBV15 and TRBJ2-5 provide the parts outside the CDR3, is DAMVIQNPRYQVTQFGKPVTLSCSQTLNHNVMYWYQQKSSQAPKLLFHYYDKDFNNEADTPDNFQSRRPNTSFCFLDIRSPGLGDTAMYLCATSRRTGKETQYFGPGTRLLVL.

J is TRBJ2-1 and V is TRBV29-1; a possible D gene is TRBD1 (6 bases). The CDR3 runs 14 residues. In germline, CDR1 is SQVTM, CDR2 ANQGSEA. V lost 4 bases and J 8 bases, leaving 18 bases between the germline ends. This CDR3 reads CSVVGRGLMDEQFF. DNA of the CDR3: TGCAGCGTTGTGGGCAGGGGTTTGATGGATGAGCAGTTCTTC.

V usage is TRBV27 and J usage is TRBJ2-7, with TRBD1 matching over 11 bases. Trimming took 3 bases from V and 5 from J; bases not matched to a gene: 24. Germline CDR1 MNHEY, CDR2 SMNVEV (reference sequence). The CDR3 totals 21 residues. The CDR3 loop reads CASSFLLVNSGTGGIPHEQYF. In DNA, the CDR3 is TGTGCCAGCAGTTTCCTCCTCGTGAATTCAGGGACAGGGGGGATCCCCCACGAGCAGTACTTC.

This rearrangement joins TRBV19 to TRBJ2-5; D possibly corresponds to TRBD1 (6 bases). CDR1 and CDR2 from the germline V gene are LNHDA and SQIVND (reference sequence). This CDR3 has 14 residues. Trimming took 3 bases from V and 5 from J, leaving 13 bases between them. DNA of the CDR3: TGTGCCAGTAGTATCACAGGGTTTACGGAGACCCAGTACTTC. It translates to CASSITGFTETQYF.

The CDR3 here is CAISGGRVQTRGDEQFF. The CDR3, as DNA: TGTGCCATCAGTGGGGGTAGGGTACAGACCAGGGGGGATGAGCAGTTCTTC. The chain employs TRBV10-3 and TRBJ2-1; a weak D match, TRBD1 (7 bases). Germline-derived CDR1 and CDR2 are ENHRY and SYGVKD. Trimming cost V 4 bases and J 8 bases, with 24 bases left between them. The CDR3 contains 17 residues.

The rearrangement uses TRBV10-2 and TRBJ2-7, with TRBD2 matching over 11 bases. The CDR3 is 14 residues long. Looked up from germline, CDR1 is WSHSY and CDR2 is SAAADI. V shed 7 bases and J 0 bases; nucleotides not matched to a gene: 2. CDR3 nucleotides: TGCGCCAGCAAGGGACTAGCGGTCTCCTACGAGCAGTACTTC. It codes for CASKGLAVSYEQYF.

The V gene is TRBV10-3, the J gene TRBJ1-5; D uncertain. The V gene's germline CDR1 is ENHRY and CDR2 SYGVKD. The CDR3 spans 13 residues. The V end was cut by 4 bases, the J end by 3 bases, with 7 bases between. This CDR3 reads CAISGTPNQPQHF. CDR3 nucleotide sequence: TGTGCCATCAGTGGGACGCCCAATCAGCCCCAGCATTTT.

The chain has TRBV6-5 and TRBJ1-6; D perhaps matches TRBD1 (6 bases). Germline assignment: CDR1 MNHEY and CDR2 SVGAGI. Trimming left V 2 bases short and J 2 bases short, with 7 bases between. CDR3 size: 15 residues. The CDR3 loop is CASSYTGTYNSPLHF. DNA of the CDR3: TGTGCCAGCAGTTACACAGGGACCTATAATTCACCCCTCCACTTT.

The genes are TRBV20-1 and TRBJ2-7; maybe TRBD2 (6 bases). Per germline, CDR1 DFQATT and CDR2 SNEGSKA (reference sequence). V was pared by 4 bases and J by 0 bases, with 13 bases between. The CDR3 loop spans 14 amino acids. CDR3 coding DNA: TGCAGTGCTAAGGAGGGTCGGAGCTCCTACGAGCAGTACTTC. Translating it yields CSAKEGRSSYEQYF.

The chain joins TRBV5-1 to TRBJ1-6, with D unclear. CDR1 is SGHRS and CDR2 is YFSETQ in the germline V gene. CDR3 length: 15 amino acids. V dropped 4 bases and J dropped 7 bases, with 15 bases sitting between them. CDR3 region: CASSPGSGTNSPLHF. DNA of the CDR3: TGCGCCAGCAGCCCGGGGAGCGGCACCAATTCACCCCTCCACTTT.

The V gene is TRBV2, the J gene TRBJ1-1; 11 nucleotides line up with TRBD1. V lost 7 bases and J lost 5; bases outside the gene matches: 3. The CDR3 runs to 13 residues. Looked up from germline, CDR1 is SNHLY and CDR2 is FYNNEI. CDR3 nucleotides: TGTGCCAGCAACGGGGACAGGGGGACTGAAGCTTTCTTT. Translated, it gives CASNGDRGTEAFF.

The chain combines TRBV29-1 with TRBJ2-1, with D perhaps matching TRBD2 (5 bases). Germline assignment: CDR1 SQVTM and CDR2 ANQGSEA. The CDR3 runs to 13 residues. V shed 7 bases and J shed 12 bases, with 22 bases lying between them. CDR3 amino acids: CSADAGVVGRQFF. The CDR3 DNA is TGCAGCGCTGATGCGGGCGTGGTGGGTAGGCAGTTCTTC.